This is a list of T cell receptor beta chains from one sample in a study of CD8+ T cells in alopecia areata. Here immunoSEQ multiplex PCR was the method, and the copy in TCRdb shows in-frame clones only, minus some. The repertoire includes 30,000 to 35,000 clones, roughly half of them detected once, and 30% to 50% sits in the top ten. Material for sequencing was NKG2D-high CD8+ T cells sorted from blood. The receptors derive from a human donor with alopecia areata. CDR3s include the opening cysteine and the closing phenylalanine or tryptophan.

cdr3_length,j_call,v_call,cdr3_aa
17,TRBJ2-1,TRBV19,CASSRLLTSGGRDEQFF
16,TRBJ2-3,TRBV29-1,CSVGARTGTSTDTQYF
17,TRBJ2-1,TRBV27,CASSLSKGTSVYNEQFF
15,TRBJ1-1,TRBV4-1,CASSEGTGSNTEAFF
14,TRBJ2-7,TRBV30,CAWGDTSASWEQYF
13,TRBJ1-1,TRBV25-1,CASSRGGYTEAFF
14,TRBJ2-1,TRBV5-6,CASSWASGNNEQFF
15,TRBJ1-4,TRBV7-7,CASSLSPGVDEKLFF
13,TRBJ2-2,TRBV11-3,CASSPLSTGELFF
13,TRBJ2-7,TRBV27,CASSLSESYEQYF